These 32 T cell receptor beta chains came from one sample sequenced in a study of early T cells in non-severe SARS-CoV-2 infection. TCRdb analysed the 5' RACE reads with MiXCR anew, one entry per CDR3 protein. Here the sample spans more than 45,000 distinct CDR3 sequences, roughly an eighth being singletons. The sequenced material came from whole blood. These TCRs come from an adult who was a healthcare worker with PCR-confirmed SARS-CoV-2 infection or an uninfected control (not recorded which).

The CDR3 bases are TGTGCCAGCAACCCCTCAAGCACAGATACGCAGTATTTT. This gives the protein CASNPSSTDTQYF. V is TRBV6-2 or TRBV6-3 and J is TRBJ2-3; D remains unclear. Germline-derived CDR1 and CDR2 are MNHEY and SVGEGT. The CDR3 has 13 residues. V dropped 7 bases and J dropped 0 bases, with 8 bases sitting between them.

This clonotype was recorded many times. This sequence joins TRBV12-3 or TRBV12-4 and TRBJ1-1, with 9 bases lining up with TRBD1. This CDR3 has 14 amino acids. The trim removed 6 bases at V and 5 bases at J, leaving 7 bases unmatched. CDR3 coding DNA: TGTGCCAGCAGAATGGGACAGGGAAGAACTGAAGCTTTCTTT. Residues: CASRMGQGRTEAFF.

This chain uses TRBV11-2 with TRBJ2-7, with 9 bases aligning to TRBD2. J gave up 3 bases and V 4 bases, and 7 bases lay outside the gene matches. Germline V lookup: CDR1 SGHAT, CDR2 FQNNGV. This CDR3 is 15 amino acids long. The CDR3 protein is CASSSGSGRGYEQYF. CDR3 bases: TGTGCCAGCAGCTCCGGTAGCGGGAGAGGCTACGAGCAGTACTTC.

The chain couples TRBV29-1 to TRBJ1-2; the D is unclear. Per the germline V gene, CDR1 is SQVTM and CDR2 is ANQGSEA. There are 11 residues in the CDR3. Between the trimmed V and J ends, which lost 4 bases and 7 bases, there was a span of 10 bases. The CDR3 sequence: CSVVGAAGYTF. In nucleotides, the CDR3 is TGCAGCGTTGTCGGCGCAGCTGGCTACACCTTC.

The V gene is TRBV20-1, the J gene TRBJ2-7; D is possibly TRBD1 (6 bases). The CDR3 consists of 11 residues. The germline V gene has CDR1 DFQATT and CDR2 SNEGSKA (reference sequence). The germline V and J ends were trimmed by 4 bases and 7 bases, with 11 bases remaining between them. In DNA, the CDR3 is TGCAGTGCTACCGGGACACAGGAGCAGTACTTC. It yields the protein CSATGTQEQYF.

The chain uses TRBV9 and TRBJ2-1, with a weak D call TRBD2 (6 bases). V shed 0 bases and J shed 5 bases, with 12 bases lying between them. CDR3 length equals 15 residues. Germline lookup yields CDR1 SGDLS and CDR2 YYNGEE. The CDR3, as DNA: TGTGCCAGCAGCGTAGCCGTCGGGGGAAACAATGAGCAGTTCTTC. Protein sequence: CASSVAVGGNNEQFF.

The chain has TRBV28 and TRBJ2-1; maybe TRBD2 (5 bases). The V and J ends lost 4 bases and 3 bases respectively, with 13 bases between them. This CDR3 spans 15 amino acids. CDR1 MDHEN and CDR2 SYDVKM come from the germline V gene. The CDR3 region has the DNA TGTGCCAGCAGTTCCATACAGCGGAGCTACAATGAGCAGTTCTTC. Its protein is CASSSIQRSYNEQFF.

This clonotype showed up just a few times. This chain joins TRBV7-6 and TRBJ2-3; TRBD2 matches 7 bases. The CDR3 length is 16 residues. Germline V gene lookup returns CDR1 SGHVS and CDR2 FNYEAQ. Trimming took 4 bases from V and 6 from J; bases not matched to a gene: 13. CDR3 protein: CASSSLGGRDRDTQYF. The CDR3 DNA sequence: TGTGCCAGCAGCTCCCTAGGAGGGAGGGATCGTGATACGCAGTATTTT.

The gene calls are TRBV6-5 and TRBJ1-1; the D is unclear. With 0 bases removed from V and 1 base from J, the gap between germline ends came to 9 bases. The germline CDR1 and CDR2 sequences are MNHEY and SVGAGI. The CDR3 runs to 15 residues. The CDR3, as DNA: TGTGCCAGCAGTTACTCGCCGATATCGAACACTGAAGCTTTCTTT. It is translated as CASSYSPISNTEAFF.

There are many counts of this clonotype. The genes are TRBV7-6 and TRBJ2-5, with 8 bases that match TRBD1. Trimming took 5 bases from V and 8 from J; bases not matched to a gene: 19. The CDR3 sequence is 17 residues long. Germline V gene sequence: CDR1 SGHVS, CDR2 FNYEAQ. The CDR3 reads CASSQPPGQARAATQYF. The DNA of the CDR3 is TGTGCCAGCAGCCAACCTCCGGGACAGGCGAGAGCGGCCACCCAGTACTTC.

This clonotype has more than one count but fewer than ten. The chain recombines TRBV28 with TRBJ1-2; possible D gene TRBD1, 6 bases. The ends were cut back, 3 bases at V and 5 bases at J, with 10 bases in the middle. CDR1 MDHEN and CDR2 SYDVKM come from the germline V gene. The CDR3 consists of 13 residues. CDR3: CASSFSGVYGYTF. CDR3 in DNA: TGTGCCAGCAGTTTCTCAGGGGTGTATGGCTACACCTTC.

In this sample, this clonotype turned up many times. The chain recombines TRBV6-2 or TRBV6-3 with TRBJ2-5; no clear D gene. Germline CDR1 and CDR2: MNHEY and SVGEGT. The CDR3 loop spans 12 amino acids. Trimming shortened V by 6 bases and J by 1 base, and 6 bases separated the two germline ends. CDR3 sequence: CASRLPQETQYF. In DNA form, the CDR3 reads TGTGCCAGCAGACTCCCCCAAGAGACCCAGTACTTC.

This chain's CDR3 is CSARLQGSNSPLHF. As DNA, the CDR3 is TGCAGTGCTAGACTACAGGGAAGTAATTCACCCCTCCACTTT. The V call is TRBV20-1, the J call TRBJ1-6, with D tentatively TRBD1 (6 bases). The CDR3 loop spans 14 amino acids. V lost 2 bases to trimming and J lost 6 bases, with 11 bases between them. The germline gives CDR1 DFQATT, CDR2 SNEGSKA (reference sequence).

The CDR3: CATRAANLVQTEKLFF. CDR3 bases: TGTGCCACCAGGGCCGCCAACCTCGTCCAGACTGAAAAACTGTTTTTT. The chain joins TRBV6-2 or TRBV6-3 to TRBJ1-4; D might be TRBD1 (5 bases). CDR3 size: 16 residues. From germline, CDR1 is MNHEY and CDR2 SVGEGT. Trimming took off 10 bases at V and 7 bases at J, with 25 bases between the two ends.

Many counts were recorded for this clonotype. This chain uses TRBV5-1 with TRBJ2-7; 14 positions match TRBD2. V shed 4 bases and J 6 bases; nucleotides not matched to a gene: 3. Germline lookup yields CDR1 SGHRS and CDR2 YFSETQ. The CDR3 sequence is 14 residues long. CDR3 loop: CASSVGLAGGEQYF. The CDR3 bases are TGCGCCAGCAGCGTCGGACTAGCGGGAGGCGAGCAGTACTTC.

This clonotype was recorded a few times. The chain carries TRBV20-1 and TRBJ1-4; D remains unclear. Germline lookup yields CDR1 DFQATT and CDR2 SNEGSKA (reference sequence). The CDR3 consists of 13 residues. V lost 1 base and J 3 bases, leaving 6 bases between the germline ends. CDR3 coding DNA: TGCAGTGCTAGAGGAGATTCTAATGAAAAACTGTTTTTT. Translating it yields CSARGDSNEKLFF.

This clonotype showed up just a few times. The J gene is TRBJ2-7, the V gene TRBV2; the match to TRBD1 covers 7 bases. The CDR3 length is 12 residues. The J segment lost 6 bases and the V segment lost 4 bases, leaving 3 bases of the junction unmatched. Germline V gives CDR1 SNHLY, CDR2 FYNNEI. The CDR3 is CASSVRQGEQYF. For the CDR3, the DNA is TGTGCCAGCAGTGTGCGACAGGGCGAGCAGTACTTC.

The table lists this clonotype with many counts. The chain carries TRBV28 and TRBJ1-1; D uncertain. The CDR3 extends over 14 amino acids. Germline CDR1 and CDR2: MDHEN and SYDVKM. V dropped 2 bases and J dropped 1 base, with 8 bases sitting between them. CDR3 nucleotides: TGTGCCAGCAGTTTAGGTGTTGAGAACACTGAAGCTTTCTTT. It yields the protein CASSLGVENTEAFF.

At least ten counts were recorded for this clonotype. The CDR3: CASSATGGQPQHF. In DNA, the CDR3 is TGTGCCAGCAGTGCGACAGGGGGCCAGCCCCAGCATTTT. The genes are TRBV25-1 and TRBJ1-5; 10 bases agree with TRBD1. With V trimmed by 4 bases and J by 7 bases, 1 base remained unmatched. The CDR3 runs to 13 residues. CDR1 MGHDK and CDR2 SYGVNS come from the germline V gene.

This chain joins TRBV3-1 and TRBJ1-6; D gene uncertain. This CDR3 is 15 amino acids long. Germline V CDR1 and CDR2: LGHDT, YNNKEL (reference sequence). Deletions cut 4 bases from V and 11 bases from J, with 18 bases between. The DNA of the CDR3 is TGTGCCAGCAGCCTCTTCCAGGCTCCTCAAACACCCCTCCACTTT. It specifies CASSLFQAPQTPLHF.

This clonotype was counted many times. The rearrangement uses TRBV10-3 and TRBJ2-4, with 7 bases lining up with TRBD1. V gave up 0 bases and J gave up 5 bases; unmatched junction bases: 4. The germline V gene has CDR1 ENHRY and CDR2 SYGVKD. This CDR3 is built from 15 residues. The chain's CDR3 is CAISESWDSENIQYF. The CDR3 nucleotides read TGTGCCATCAGTGAGTCGTGGGACAGCGAAAACATTCAGTACTTC.

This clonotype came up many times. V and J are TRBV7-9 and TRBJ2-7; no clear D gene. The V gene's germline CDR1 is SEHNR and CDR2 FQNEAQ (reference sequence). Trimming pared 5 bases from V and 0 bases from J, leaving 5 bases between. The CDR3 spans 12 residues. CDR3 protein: CASSLTSYEQYF. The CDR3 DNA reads TGTGCCAGCAGCCTAACCTCCTACGAGCAGTACTTC.

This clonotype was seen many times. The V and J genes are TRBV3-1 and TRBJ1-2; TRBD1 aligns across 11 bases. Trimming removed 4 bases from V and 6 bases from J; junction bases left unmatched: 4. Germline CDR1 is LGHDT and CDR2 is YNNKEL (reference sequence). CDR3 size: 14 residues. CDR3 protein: CASSRTGGVNGYTF. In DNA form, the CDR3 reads TGTGCCAGCAGCCGGACAGGGGGCGTGAATGGCTACACCTTC.

CDR3 in amino acids: CASTSGLAEYEQYF. CDR3 bases: TGTGCCAGCACATCGGGACTAGCGGAATACGAGCAGTACTTC. The V and J genes are TRBV6-5 and TRBJ2-7; 11 nucleotides match TRBD2. Germline assignment: CDR1 MNHEY and CDR2 SVGAGI. The V gene end was trimmed by 7 bases and the J gene end by 4 bases; junction bases not matched to a gene: 6. The CDR3 totals 14 residues.

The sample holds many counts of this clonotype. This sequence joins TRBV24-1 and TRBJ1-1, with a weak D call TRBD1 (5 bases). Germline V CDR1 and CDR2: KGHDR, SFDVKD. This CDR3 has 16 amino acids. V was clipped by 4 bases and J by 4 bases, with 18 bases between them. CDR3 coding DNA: TGTGCCACCAGTGACCCAACTCAGGGATCGGGCACTGAAGCTTTCTTT. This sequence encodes CATSDPTQGSGTEAFF.

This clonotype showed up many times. The CDR3 coding sequence is TGTGCCAGCAGCGATAACAATGAGCAGTTCTTC. Translating gives CASSDNNEQFF. The V and J genes are TRBV9 and TRBJ2-1; D gene unclear. From germline, CDR1 is SGDLS and CDR2 YYNGEE. The CDR3 length is 11 residues. Deletions cut 3 bases from V and 5 bases from J, with 3 bases between.

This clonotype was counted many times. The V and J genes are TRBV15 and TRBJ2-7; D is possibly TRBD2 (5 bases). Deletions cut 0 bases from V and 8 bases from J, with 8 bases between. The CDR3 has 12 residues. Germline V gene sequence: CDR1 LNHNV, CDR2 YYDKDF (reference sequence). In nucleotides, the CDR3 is TGTGCCACCAGCAGAGAGAGGGCCAAGCAGTACTTC. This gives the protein CATSRERAKQYF.

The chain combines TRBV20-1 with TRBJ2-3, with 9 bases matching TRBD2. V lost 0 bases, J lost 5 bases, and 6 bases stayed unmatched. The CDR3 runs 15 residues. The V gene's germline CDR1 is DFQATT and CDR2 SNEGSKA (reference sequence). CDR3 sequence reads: CSARDSLAGLDTQYF. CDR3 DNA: TGCAGTGCTAGAGATTCCCTAGCGGGATTAGATACGCAGTATTTT.

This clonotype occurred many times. DNA for the CDR3: TGTGCCAGCAGGGCGACAGGGGGTAACACCGGGGAGCTGTTTTTT. It translates to CASRATGGNTGELFF. The rearrangement joins TRBV28 to TRBJ2-2, with 9 bases matching TRBD1. The CDR3 spans 15 residues. Germline assignment: CDR1 MDHEN and CDR2 SYDVKM. V dropped 6 bases and J dropped 2; count of bases not matched to a gene: 4.

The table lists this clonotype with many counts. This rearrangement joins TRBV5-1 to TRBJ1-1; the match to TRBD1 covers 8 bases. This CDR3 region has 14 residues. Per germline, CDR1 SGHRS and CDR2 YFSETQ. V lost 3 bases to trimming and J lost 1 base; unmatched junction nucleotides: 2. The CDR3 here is CASSSGTGNTEAFF. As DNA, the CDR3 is TGCGCCAGCAGCTCCGGGACAGGGAACACTGAAGCTTTCTTT.

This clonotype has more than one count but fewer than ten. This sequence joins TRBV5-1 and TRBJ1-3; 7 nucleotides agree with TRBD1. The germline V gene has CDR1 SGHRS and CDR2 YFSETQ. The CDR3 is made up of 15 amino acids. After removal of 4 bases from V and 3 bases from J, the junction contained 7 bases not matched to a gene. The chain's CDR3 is CASSLQGTSGNTIYF. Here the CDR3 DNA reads TGCGCCAGCAGCCTACAGGGGACGAGTGGAAACACCATATATTTT.

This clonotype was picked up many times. CDR3 sequence reads: CASSERQVWNTIYF. CDR3 nucleotide sequence: TGTGCCAGCAGTGAACGCCAGGTGTGGAACACCATATATTTT. This sequence joins TRBV6-1 and TRBJ1-3; D is undetermined. The germline V gene has CDR1 MNHNS and CDR2 SASEGT. The CDR3 covers 14 residues. V lost 2 bases, J lost 7 bases, and 12 bases lay in between.